This is a list of T cell receptor beta chains from one sample in a study of cytomegalovirus exposure and HLA in healthy donors. TCRdb keeps only in-frame clones here, not all; method: immunoSEQ multiplex PCR. The data show approximately 80,000 clones, 74% seen once. The sample consisted of PBMCs. These receptors all come from a man aged 25 to 45 in good health and CMV-seropositive. Both conserved end residues are part of each CDR3. The order of the fields is CDR3 length, J gene, clone size, D gene, V gene, CDR3 DNA, CDR3 protein. D genes are given only for firm matches. Not all rows give a size; the values are once, few, many and, for expanded clones, a class.

length: 14; J: TRBJ1-5; size: -; D: TRBD1; V: TRBV2; DNA: TGTGCCAGCAGTGCGGGACAGGGTGGACAGCCCCAGCATTTT; CDR3: CASSAGQGGQPQHF
length: 12; J: TRBJ2-2; size: -; D: -; V: TRBV6-5; DNA: TGTGCCAGCAGATCACGGGCCGGGGAGCTGTTTTTT; CDR3: CASRSRAGELFF
length: 14; J: TRBJ2-7; size: -; D: -; V: TRBV28; DNA: TGTGCCAGCAGATCCCACGGGGGGCAAAACGAGCAGTACTTC; CDR3: CASRSHGGQNEQYF
length: 17; J: TRBJ2-1; size: few; D: -; V: TRBV27; DNA: TGTGCCAGCACTCCCTCGAGGAAGGGAGCCACTTACAATGAGCAGTTCTTC; CDR3: CASTPSRKGATYNEQFF
length: 15; J: TRBJ2-1; size: -; D: TRBD2; V: TRBV15; DNA: TGTGCCACCAAAGGACTAGCGGGAGTTGAGAATGAGCAGTTCTTC; CDR3: CATKGLAGVENEQFF
length: 14; J: TRBJ1-2; size: -; D: -; V: TRBV10-3; DNA: TGTGCCATCAGTGAGGGCCGACAGACGGATGGCTACACCTTC; CDR3: CAISEGRQTDGYTF
length: 15; J: TRBJ2-7; size: -; D: -; V: TRBV6-5; DNA: TGTGCCAGCAGTTCCCAGGGGGGTTCGTCCTACGAGCAGTACTTC; CDR3: CASSSQGGSSYEQYF
length: 13; J: TRBJ1-6; size: once; D: -; V: TRBV15; DNA: TGTGCCACCAGCAGTAAAGGGAGTTCACCCCTCCACTTT; CDR3: CATSSKGSSPLHF
length: 14; J: TRBJ1-1; size: -; D: TRBD1; V: TRBV6-5; DNA: TGTGCCAGCAGCCCACAGGGGTCGAACACTGAAGCTTTCTTT; CDR3: CASSPQGSNTEAFF
length: 16; J: TRBJ1-1; size: -; D: -; V: TRBV5-4; DNA: TGTGCCAGCAGCTTGGGCAGGGCGGATGTTTATACTGAAGCTTTCTTT; CDR3: CASSLGRADVYTEAFF
length: 13; J: TRBJ2-1; size: -; D: -; V: TRBV7-9; DNA: TGTGCCAGCAAATCCCCAGCCTACAATGAGCAGTTCTTC; CDR3: CASKSPAYNEQFF
length: 15; J: TRBJ2-5; size: few; D: -; V: TRBV4-1; DNA: TGCGCCAGCAGCCAGCTGGGAGATCGGACAGAGACCCAGTACTTC; CDR3: CASSQLGDRTETQYF
length: 16; J: TRBJ2-1; size: once; D: TRBD2; V: TRBV9; DNA: TGTGCCAGCAGCACCTTAGCGGGGAAGGGCTACAATGAGCAGTTCTTC; CDR3: CASSTLAGKGYNEQFF
length: 15; J: TRBJ2-3; size: -; D: TRBD2; V: TRBV9; DNA: TGTGCCAGCAGCGGGACTAGCGGGCAAGGAGATACGCAGTATTTT; CDR3: CASSGTSGQGDTQYF
length: 12; J: TRBJ1-2; size: -; D: TRBD1; V: TRBV19; DNA: TGTGCCACTCAGGACAGGGTTGAAGGCTACACCTTC; CDR3: CATQDRVEGYTF
length: 16; J: TRBJ2-2; size: -; D: -; V: TRBV19; DNA: TGTGCCAGTAGGGTTTTATGGGCAGGTTACACCGGGGAGCTGTTTTTT; CDR3: CASRVLWAGYTGELFF
length: 17; J: TRBJ1-1; size: few; D: TRBD1; V: TRBV19; DNA: TGTGCCAGTAGCGATGAATTAGGGGGCCGAATGAACACTGAAGCTTTCTTT; CDR3: CASSDELGGRMNTEAFF
length: 15; J: TRBJ1-2; size: -; D: -; V: TRBV25-1; DNA: TGTGCCAGCAGTGATGCAGGGCGGGGTAACTATGGCTACACCTTC; CDR3: CASSDAGRGNYGYTF
length: 14; J: TRBJ1-1; size: -; D: -; V: TRBV9; DNA: TGTGCCAGCAGCGTAGAACAGATGAACACTGAAGCTTTCTTT; CDR3: CASSVEQMNTEAFF
length: 15; J: TRBJ2-5; size: once; D: TRBD2; V: TRBV5-6; DNA: TGTGCCAGCAGCTTACTAGCGGGGCAAGAAGAGACCCAGTACTTC; CDR3: CASSLLAGQEETQYF
length: 12; J: TRBJ1-1; size: few; D: -; V: TRBV7-9; DNA: TGTGCCAGCAGCTTAGATATCGGTGAAGCTTTCTTT; CDR3: CASSLDIGEAFF
length: 14; J: TRBJ1-1; size: -; D: TRBD1; V: TRBV2; DNA: TGTGCCAGCAGTGAAGGAGGCAGGGGGGATGAAGCTTTCTTT; CDR3: CASSEGGRGDEAFF
length: 18; J: TRBJ2-3; size: -; D: TRBD2; V: TRBV13; DNA: TGTGCCAGCAGCTTAGAAAGCGGGGGGTCTCCCAACACAGATACGCAGTATTTT; CDR3: CASSLESGGSPNTDTQYF
length: 13; J: TRBJ2-1; size: -; D: -; V: TRBV29-1; DNA: TGCAGCGTCCAGGAGGATACCTACAATGAGCAGTTCTTC; CDR3: CSVQEDTYNEQFF
length: 14; J: TRBJ2-2; size: -; D: -; V: TRBV5-1; DNA: TGCGCCAATAGGGGGACCAAACACACCGGGGAGCTGTTTTTT; CDR3: CANRGTKHTGELFF
length: 15; J: TRBJ1-2; size: -; D: -; V: TRBV27; DNA: TGTGCCAGCAGTTTCGGGACACCCCTGGGCTATGGCTACACCTTC; CDR3: CASSFGTPLGYGYTF